The entry that follows covers one T cell receptor beta chain sequence. This sample stems from a study of blood T cell repertoires in COVID-19. Study information: The study drew acute and convalescent COVID-19 samples from the United States, Italy and Spain.

This CDR3 is 15 amino acids long. Germline CDR1 SGHTA, CDR2 FQGNSA. V gave up 5 bases and J gave up 4 bases; unmatched junction bases: 5. Original data processing: Reference gene primer amplification gave estimated nucleated cell counts. The assay was immunoSEQ multiplex PCR, and TCRdb's table has in-frame clones only and misses some. V, J and clone size reflect that table, while D and trimming were determined from the DNA. The sample lists roughly 93,000 clones, roughly nine tenths occurring once. Material for sequencing was peripheral blood. The TCR sequence derives from a man between 50 and 59 years old with acute or convalescent COVID-19. The chain links TRBV7-2 to TRBJ2-6; 7 bases are shared with TRBD1. The CDR3 sequence is CASSLGGWGANVLTF. The CDR3 DNA sequence: TGTGCCAGCAGCCTAGGGGGCTGGGGGGCCAACGTCCTGACTTTC. The entire variable domain, with the rest obtained from reference TRBV7-2 and TRBJ2-6, is as follows: GAGVSQSPSNKVTEKGKDVELRCDPISGHTALYWYRQSLGQGLEFLIYFQGNSAPDKSGLPSDRFSAERTGGSVSTLTIQRTQQEDSAVYLCASSLGGWGANVLTFGAGSRLTVL.